These T cell receptor beta chains were read from a single sample in a study of blood T cell repertoires in COVID-19. Method: immunoSEQ multiplex PCR; TCRdb's copy keeps in-frame clones and lacks some. The sample lists almost 500,000 clones, more than 85% occurring once. The sequencing input was PBMCs or T cells enriched from blood (not recorded which). Receptors originate from a woman aged 55-69 years who had recovered from COVID-19. CDR3s include the opening cysteine and the closing phenylalanine or tryptophan. D genes are given only for firm matches. The size field is filled for only some rows; it gives once, few, many or a size class.

>TRBJ2-5|TRBD1|-|TRBV2
CASTPTAGTGGETQYF
TGTGCCAGCACCCCAACCGCCGGGACAGGGGGAGAGACCCAGTACTTC
>TRBJ2-1|TRBD2|-|TRBV10-3
CAISGLAGGYNEQFF
TGTGCCATCAGTGGCCTAGCGGGGGGTTACAATGAGCAGTTCTTC
>TRBJ1-2|TRBD1|-|TRBV6-5
CASSRGQGLGYTF
TGTGCCAGCAGCCGAGGACAGGGATTGGGCTACACCTTC
>TRBJ2-1|-|-|TRBV11-3
CASSLEVGLNEQFF
TGTGCCAGCAGCTTAGAGGTCGGACTCAATGAGCAGTTCTTC
>TRBJ2-3|-|-|TRBV5-8
CASSSGDTQYF
TGTGCCAGCAGCTCAGGAGATACGCAGTATTTT
>TRBJ1-5|-|-|TRBV27
CASNWSGSNQPQHF
TGTGCCAGCAATTGGTCCGGTAGCAATCAGCCCCAGCATTTT
>TRBJ2-2|-|-|TRBV13
CASSLREGTGELFF
TGTGCCAGCAGCTTAAGAGAGGGTACCGGGGAGCTGTTTTTT
>TRBJ2-3|-|-|TRBV20-1
CSAIRGTQYF
TGCAGTGCTATCCGGGGTACGCAGTATTTT
>TRBJ2-1|-|once|TRBV19
CASSIFGADYNEQFF
TGTGCCAGTAGTATATTTGGGGCTGACTACAATGAGCAGTTCTTC
>TRBJ1-2|TRBD1|few|TRBV19
CASMAGGVRIGGYTF
TGTGCCAGTATGGCAGGGGGAGTAAGGATCGGTGGCTACACCTTC
>TRBJ1-5|TRBD1|-|TRBV5-4
CASIFGQVNQPQHF
TGTGCCAGCATCTTCGGACAGGTCAATCAGCCCCAGCATTTT
>TRBJ1-1|-|-|TRBV2
CASSRATEAFF
TGTGCCAGCTCGAGGGCGACTGAAGCTTTCTTT
>TRBJ2-1|-|-|TRBV7-2
CASSLRGGAMEQFF
TGTGCCAGCAGCTTAAGAGGGGGGGCAATGGAGCAGTTCTTC
>TRBJ1-4|-|-|TRBV30
CAWSAGQFNEKLFF
TGTGCCTGGAGTGCAGGACAGTTTAATGAAAAACTGTTTTTT
>TRBJ1-2|-|once|TRBV2
CASSRQRDYGYTF
TGTGCCAGCAGTCGACAGCGGGACTATGGCTACACCTTC
>TRBJ2-2|-|once|TRBV5-4
CASSFSPGELFF
TGTGCCAGCAGCTTTAGCCCCGGGGAGCTGTTTTTT
>TRBJ2-3|-|-|TRBV28
CASSSYGNTQYF
TGTGCCAGCAGTTCGTACGGGAATACGCAGTATTTT
>TRBJ1-2|-|-|TRBV6-5
CASSRQITNYGYTF
TGTGCCAGCAGTAGACAGATTACTAACTATGGCTACACCTTC
>TRBJ1-4|-|-|TRBV11-3
CASSLQGGNEKLFF
TGTGCCAGCAGCCTGCAGGGTGGTAATGAAAAACTGTTTTTT
>TRBJ1-2|-|-|TRBV5-4
CASSLGQNGYTF
TGTGCCAGCAGCTTGGGACAGAATGGCTACACCTTC
>TRBJ2-6|TRBD1|-|TRBV13
CASRTGTEYSGANVLTF
TGTGCCAGCAGGACCGGGACAGAGTACTCTGGGGCCAACGTCCTGACTTTC
>TRBJ2-1|-|-|TRBV5-1
CASRGASNEQFF
TGCGCCAGCAGGGGGGCCTCCAATGAGCAGTTCTTC
>TRBJ1-1|-|-|TRBV30
CAWRVQLHTEAFF
TGTGCCTGGAGGGTACAGCTACACACTGAAGCTTTCTTT
>TRBJ1-3|TRBD1|once|TRBV6-4
CASSDSGGHLAASSGNTIYF
TGTGCCAGCAGTGACTCAGGGGGCCACTTGGCAGCGAGCTCTGGAAACACCATATATTTT
>TRBJ2-7|-|-|TRBV5-1
CASSLADRGEQYF
TGCGCCAGCAGCTTGGCCGATAGGGGCGAGCAGTACTTC